A selection of T cell receptor beta chains follows, all from one sample in a study of vaccination effects on CD4 cells after COVID-19. Sequencing used immunoSEQ multiplex PCR; TCRdb keeps in-frame clones, though not all of them. The sample includes approximately 47,000 clones, about 70% seen only once; the top ten take over 6.5%. No antigens are known for them. The input for sequencing was CD4+ T cells from PBMCs cultured without peptide, taken after COVID-19 vaccination. The receptors stem from a human donor who received a COVID-19 vaccine. Each CDR3 is given with its conserved first and last residue. Each record gives: D gene, J gene, clone size, V gene, CDR3 protein, CDR3 DNA. D genes are given only for firm matches. Where a row states a size, it is once, few, many or the class of an expanded clone; other rows omit it.

- | TRBJ2-1 | - | TRBV3-1/TRBV3-2 | CASSPTFPSSYNEQFF | TGTGCCAGCAGCCCCACTTTCCCCAGCTCCTACAATGAGCAGTTCTTC
- | TRBJ1-5 | - | TRBV6-5 | CASSYAAGGSTQPQHF | TGTGCCAGCAGCTACGCAGCGGGGGGCTCCACTCAGCCCCAGCATTTT
TRBD2 | TRBJ2-3 | - | TRBV27 | CASSSPSGTSGSQYF | TGTGCCAGCAGTTCTCCTAGCGGGACTAGCGGTTCGCAGTATTTT
- | TRBJ1-2 | few | TRBV6-4 | CASSAQGRGYGYTF | TGTGCCAGCAGTGCTCAGGGGCGCGGGTATGGCTACACCTTC
- | TRBJ1-2 | - | TRBV20-1 | CSASGAQGYYGYTF | TGCAGTGCTAGTGGGGCCCAGGGTTACTATGGCTACACCTTC
- | TRBJ2-7 | - | TRBV21-1 | CASSKKESLSSYEQYF | TGTGCCAGCAGCAAAAAAGAGTCTTTAAGCTCCTACGAGCAGTACTTC
- | TRBJ2-7 | - | TRBV6-2/TRBV6-3 | CASSPAIYEQYF | TGTGCCAGCAGCCCCGCAATCTACGAGCAGTACTTC
- | TRBJ2-2 | - | TRBV9 | CASSTTTSRQAGELFF | TGTGCCAGCAGCACCACGACTAGTCGTCAGGCCGGGGAGCTGTTTTTT
- | TRBJ1-1 | - | TRBV18 | CASSPGFVEAFF | TGTGCCAGCTCACCAGGTTTTGTTGAAGCTTTCTTT
TRBD1 | TRBJ1-5 | - | TRBV6-5 | CASSRTGISNQPQHF | TGTGCCAGCAGTCGGACAGGGATTAGCAATCAGCCCCAGCATTTT
- | TRBJ2-1 | once | TRBV11-2 | CASSPTSNEQFF | TGTGCCAGCAGCCCGACTAGCAATGAGCAGTTCTTC
TRBD2 | TRBJ2-1 | - | TRBV24-1 | CATSGSSGGAIVQFF | TGTGCCACCAGTGGTTCTAGCGGGGGGGCCATCGTCCAGTTCTTC
- | TRBJ2-3 | - | TRBV5-1 | CASSLGRGRADTQYF | TGCGCCAGCAGCTTGGGAAGGGGGAGGGCAGATACGCAGTATTTT
- | TRBJ1-5 | - | TRBV19 | CASSTGFQPQHF | TGTGCCAGTAGTACCGGTTTTCAGCCCCAGCATTTT
- | TRBJ2-2 | - | TRBV11-3 | CASSPGALNGELFF | TGTGCCAGCAGCCCCGGGGCCTTAAACGGGGAGCTGTTTTTT
- | TRBJ1-6 | - | TRBV6-5 | CASRTTNNSPLHF | TGTGCCAGCAGGACGACCAATAATTCACCCCTCCACTTT
- | TRBJ1-2 | - | TRBV30 | CAWSGLRTDNYGYTF | TGTGCCTGGAGTGGGCTTCGGACCGATAACTATGGCTACACCTTC
TRBD1 | TRBJ1-2 | - | TRBV7-8 | CASSPQSPGQFYGYTF | TGTGCCAGCAGCCCCCAATCCCCGGGACAGTTCTATGGCTACACCTTC
- | TRBJ2-6 | - | TRBV21-1 | CASSKVETDHLSGANVLTF | TGTGCCAGCAGCAAAGTGGAGACAGACCACCTCTCTGGGGCCAACGTCCTGACTTTC
TRBD1 | TRBJ1-3 | few | TRBV2 | CASSDVPGQLSGNTIYF | TGTGCCAGCAGTGACGTCCCGGGACAGCTCTCTGGAAACACCATATATTTT
- | TRBJ1-2 | - | TRBV11-2 | CASSLNLDGDGYTF | TGTGCCAGCAGCCTAAACCTCGACGGAGATGGCTACACCTTC
TRBD2 | TRBJ2-5 | - | TRBV5-4 | CASSLAGTSGVGTQYF | TGTGCCAGCAGCTTGGCCGGGACTAGCGGAGTGGGGACCCAGTACTTC
- | TRBJ1-2 | few | TRBV18 | CASSPGLTTRHAYTF | TGTGCCAGCTCACCGGGCCTGACGACGCGGCATGCCTACACCTTC